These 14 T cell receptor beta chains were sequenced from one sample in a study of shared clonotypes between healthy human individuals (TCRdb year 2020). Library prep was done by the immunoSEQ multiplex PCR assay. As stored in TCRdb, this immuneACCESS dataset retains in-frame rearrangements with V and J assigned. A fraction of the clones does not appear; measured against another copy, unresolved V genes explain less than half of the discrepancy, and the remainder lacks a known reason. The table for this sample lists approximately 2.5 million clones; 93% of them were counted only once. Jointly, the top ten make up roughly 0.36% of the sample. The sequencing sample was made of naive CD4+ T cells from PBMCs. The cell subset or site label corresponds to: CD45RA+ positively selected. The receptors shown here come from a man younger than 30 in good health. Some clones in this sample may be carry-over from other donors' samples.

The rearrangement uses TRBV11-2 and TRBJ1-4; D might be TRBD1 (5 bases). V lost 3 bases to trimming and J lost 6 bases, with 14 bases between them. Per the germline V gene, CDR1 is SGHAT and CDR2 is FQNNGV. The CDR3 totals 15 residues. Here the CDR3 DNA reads TGTGCCAGCAGCTTCACCCCAGGGACCTATGAAAAACTGTTTTTT. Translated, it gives CASSFTPGTYEKLFF.

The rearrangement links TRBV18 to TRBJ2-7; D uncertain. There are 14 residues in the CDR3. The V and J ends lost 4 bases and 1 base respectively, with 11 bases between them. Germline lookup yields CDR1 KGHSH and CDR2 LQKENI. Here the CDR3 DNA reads TGTGCCAGCTCACAGGGCCCTACTTCCTACGAGCAGTACTTC. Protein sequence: CASSQGPTSYEQYF.

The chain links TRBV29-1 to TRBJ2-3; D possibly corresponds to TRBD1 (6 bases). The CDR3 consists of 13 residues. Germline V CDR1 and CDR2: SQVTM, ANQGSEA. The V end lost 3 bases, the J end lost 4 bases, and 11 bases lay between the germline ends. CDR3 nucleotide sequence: TGCAGCGTTGATAAAGGGGGACCAGATACGCAGTATTTT. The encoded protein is CSVDKGGPDTQYF.

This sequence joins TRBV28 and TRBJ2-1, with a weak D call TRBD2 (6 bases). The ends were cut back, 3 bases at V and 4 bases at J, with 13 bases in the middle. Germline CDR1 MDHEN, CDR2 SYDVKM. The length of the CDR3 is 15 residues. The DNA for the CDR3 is TGTGCCAGCAGTTTCCCTAGCGCCCAATACAATGAGCAGTTCTTC. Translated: CASSFPSAQYNEQFF.

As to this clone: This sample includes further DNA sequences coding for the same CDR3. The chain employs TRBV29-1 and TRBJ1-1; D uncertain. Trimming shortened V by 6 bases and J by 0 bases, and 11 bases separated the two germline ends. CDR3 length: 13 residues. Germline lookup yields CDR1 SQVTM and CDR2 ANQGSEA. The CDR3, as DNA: TGCAGCGTGGCTGGGCTCATGAACACTGAAGCTTTCTTT. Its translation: CSVAGLMNTEAFF.

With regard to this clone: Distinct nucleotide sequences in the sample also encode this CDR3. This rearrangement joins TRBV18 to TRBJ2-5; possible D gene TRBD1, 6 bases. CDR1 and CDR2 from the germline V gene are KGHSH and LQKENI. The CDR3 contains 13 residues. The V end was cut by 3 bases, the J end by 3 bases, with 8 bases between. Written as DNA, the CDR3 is TGTGCCAGCTCACCCCCAGGGGAAGAGACCCAGTACTTC. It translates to CASSPPGEETQYF.

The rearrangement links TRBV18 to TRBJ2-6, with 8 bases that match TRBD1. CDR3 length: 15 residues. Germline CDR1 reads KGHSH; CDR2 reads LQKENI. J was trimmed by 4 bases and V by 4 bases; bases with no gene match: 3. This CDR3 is CASSLQGAGANVLTF. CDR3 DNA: TGTGCCAGCTCACTTCAGGGGGCGGGGGCCAACGTCCTGACTTTC. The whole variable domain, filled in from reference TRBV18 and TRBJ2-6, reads NAGVMQNPRHLVRRRGQEARLRCSPMKGHSHVYWYRQLPEEGLKFMVYLQKENIIDESGMPKERFSAEFPKEGPSILRIQQVVRGDSAAYFCASSLQGAGANVLTFGAGSRLTVL.

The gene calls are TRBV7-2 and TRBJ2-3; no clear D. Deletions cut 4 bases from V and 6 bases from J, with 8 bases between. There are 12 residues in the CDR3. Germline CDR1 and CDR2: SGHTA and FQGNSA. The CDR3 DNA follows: TGTGCCAGCAGCTACCGTTTGGATACGCAGTATTTT. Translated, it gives CASSYRLDTQYF.

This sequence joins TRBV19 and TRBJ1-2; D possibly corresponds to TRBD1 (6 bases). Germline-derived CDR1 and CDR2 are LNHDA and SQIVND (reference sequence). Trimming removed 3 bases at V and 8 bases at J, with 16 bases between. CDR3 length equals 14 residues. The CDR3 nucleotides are TGTGCCAGTAGTATCCCCCAGGGGATAACGGGCTACACCTTC. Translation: CASSIPQGITGYTF.

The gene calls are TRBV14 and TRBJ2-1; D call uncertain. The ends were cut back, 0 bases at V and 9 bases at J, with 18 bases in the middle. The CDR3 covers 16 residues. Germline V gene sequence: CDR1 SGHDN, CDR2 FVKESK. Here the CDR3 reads CASSQEVMPSMSEQFF. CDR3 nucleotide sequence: TGTGCCAGCAGCCAAGAGGTAATGCCCTCGATGAGTGAGCAGTTCTTC.

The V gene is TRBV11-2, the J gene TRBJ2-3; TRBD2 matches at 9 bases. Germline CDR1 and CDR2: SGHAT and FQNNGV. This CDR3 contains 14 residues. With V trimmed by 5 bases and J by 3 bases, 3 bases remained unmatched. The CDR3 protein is CASSHTSGTDTQYF. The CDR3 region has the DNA TGTGCCAGCAGCCACACTAGCGGGACAGATACGCAGTATTTT.

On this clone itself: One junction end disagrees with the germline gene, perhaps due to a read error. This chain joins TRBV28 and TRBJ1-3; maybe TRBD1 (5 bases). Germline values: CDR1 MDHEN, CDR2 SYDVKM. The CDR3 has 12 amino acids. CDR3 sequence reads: CASSGTAEGWNF. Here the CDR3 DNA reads TGTGCCAGCAGTGGGACGGCCGAGGGGTGGAATTTT.

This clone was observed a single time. The CDR3 bases are TGTGCCAGCTCACTAGTCAGCAACACCGGGGAGCTGTTTTTT. Encoded protein: CASSLVSNTGELFF. The chain joins TRBV18 to TRBJ2-2; D is ambiguous. V was cut by 4 bases and J by 2 bases, with 8 bases left in between. This CDR3 spans 14 amino acids. The germline gives CDR1 KGHSH, CDR2 LQKENI.

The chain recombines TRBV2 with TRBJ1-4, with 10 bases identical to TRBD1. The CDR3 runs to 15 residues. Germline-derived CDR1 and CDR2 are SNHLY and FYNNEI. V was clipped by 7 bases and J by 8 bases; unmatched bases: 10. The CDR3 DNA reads TGTGCCAGCATTGCAGAGCGGACAGGGGGGGAAAAACTGTTTTTT. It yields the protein CASIAERTGGEKLFF.